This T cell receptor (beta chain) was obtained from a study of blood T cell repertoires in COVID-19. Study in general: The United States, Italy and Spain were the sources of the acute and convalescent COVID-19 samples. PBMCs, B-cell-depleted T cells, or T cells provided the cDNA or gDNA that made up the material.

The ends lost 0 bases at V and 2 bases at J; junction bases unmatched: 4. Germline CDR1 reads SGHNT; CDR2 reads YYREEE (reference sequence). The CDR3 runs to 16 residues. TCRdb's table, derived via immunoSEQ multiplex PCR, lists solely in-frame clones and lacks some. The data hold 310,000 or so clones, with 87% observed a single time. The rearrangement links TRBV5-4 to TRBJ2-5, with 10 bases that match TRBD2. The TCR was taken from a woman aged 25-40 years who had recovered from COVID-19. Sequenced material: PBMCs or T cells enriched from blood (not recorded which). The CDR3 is CASSLALAGVQETQYF. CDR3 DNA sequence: TGTGCCAGCAGCTTGGCTCTAGCGGGGGTACAAGAGACCCAGTACTTC.